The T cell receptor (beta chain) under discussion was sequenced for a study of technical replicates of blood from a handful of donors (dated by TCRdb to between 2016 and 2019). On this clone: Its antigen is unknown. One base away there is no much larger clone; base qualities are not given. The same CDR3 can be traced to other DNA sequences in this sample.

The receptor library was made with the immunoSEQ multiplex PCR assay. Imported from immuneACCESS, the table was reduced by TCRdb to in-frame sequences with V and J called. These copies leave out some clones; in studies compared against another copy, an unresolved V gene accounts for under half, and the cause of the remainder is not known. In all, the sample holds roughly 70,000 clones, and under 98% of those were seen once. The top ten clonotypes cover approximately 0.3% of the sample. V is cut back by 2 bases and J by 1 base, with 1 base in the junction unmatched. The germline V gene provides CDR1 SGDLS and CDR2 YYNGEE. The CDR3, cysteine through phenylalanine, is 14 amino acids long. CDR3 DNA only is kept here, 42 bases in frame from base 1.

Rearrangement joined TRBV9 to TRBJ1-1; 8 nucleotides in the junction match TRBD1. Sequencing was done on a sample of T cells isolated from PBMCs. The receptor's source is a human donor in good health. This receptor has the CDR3 CASSVGQGNTEAFF. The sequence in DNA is TGTGCCAGCAGCGTTGGACAGGGGAACACTGAAGCTTTCTTT.